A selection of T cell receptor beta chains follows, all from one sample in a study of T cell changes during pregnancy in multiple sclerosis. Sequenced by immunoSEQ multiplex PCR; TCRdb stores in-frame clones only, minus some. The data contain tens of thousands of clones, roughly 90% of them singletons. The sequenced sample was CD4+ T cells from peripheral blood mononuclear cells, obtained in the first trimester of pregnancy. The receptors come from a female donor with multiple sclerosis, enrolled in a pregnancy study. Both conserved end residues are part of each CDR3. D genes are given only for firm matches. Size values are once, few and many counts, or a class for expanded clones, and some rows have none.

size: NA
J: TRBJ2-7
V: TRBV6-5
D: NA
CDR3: CASSSIYRDTSYEQYF
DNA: TGTGCCAGCAGTTCCATCTACCGGGACACCTCCTACGAGCAGTACTTC

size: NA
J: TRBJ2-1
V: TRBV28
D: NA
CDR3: CASSGTYTYNEQFF
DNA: TGTGCCAGCAGCGGGACTTACACCTACAATGAGCAGTTCTTC

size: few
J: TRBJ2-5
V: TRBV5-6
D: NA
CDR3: CASSGTKSGPKIQETQYF
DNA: TGTGCCAGCAGCGGCACAAAAAGCGGGCCCAAAATACAAGAGACCCAGTACTTC

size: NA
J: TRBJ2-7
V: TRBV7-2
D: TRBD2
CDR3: CASSLGLAGVLRTYEQYF
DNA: TGTGCCAGCAGCTTGGGACTAGCGGGAGTCTTACGCACCTACGAGCAGTACTTC

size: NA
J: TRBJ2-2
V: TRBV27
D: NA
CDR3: CASSFVRSTGELFF
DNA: TGTGCCAGCAGTTTCGTACGGAGCACCGGGGAGCTGTTTTTT

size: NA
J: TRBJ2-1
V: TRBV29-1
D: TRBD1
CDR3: CSVRAGTAYNEQFF
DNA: TGCAGCGTACGTGCCGGGACAGCTTACAATGAGCAGTTCTTC

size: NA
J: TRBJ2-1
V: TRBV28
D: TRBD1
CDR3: CASSGEGTGRFF
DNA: TGTGCCAGCAGCGGAGAGGGGACAGGGCGGTTCTTC

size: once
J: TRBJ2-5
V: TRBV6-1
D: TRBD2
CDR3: CASRTLAAETQYF
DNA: TGTGCCAGCAGGACACTAGCGGCAGAGACCCAGTACTTC

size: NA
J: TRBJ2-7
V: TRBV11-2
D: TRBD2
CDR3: CASSRGLAVTYEQYF
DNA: TGTGCCAGCAGCCGAGGACTAGCGGTTACCTACGAGCAGTACTTC

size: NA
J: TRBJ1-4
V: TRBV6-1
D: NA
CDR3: CASSEQGNEKLFF
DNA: TGTGCCAGCAGTGAACAGGGGAACGAAAAACTGTTTTTT

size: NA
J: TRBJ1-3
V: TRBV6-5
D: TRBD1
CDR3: CASRGQGASGNTIYF
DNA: TGTGCCAGCAGAGGACAGGGGGCATCTGGAAACACCATATATTTT

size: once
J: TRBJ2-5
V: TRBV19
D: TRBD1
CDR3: CASSPAWDRGLETQYF
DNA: TGTGCCAGTAGCCCAGCCTGGGACAGGGGGCTAGAGACCCAGTACTTC

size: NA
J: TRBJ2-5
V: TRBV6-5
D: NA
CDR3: CASSRPSARQETQYF
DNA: TGTGCCAGCAGCAGACCTAGCGCCCGACAAGAGACCCAGTACTTC

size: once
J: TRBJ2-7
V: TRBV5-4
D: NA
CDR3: CASRPELDFPYEQYF
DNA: TGTGCCAGCCGACCTGAATTGGACTTTCCCTACGAGCAGTACTTC

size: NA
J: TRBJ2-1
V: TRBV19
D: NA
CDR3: CASSIYPSSYNEQFF
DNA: TGTGCCAGTAGTATCTATCCTAGCTCCTACAATGAGCAGTTCTTC

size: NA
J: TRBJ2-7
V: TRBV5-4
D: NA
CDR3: CASRPADTSYEQYF
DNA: TGTGCCAGCAGACCCGCGGATACCTCCTACGAGCAGTACTTC

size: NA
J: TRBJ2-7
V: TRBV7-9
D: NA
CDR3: CASSQGAGGSYEQYF
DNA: TGTGCCAGCAGCCAGGGGGCGGGAGGGTCCTACGAGCAGTACTTC

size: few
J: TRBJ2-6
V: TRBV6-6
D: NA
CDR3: CASRGAGVGANVLTF
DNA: TGTGCCAGCAGGGGGGCAGGGGTAGGGGCCAACGTCCTGACTTTC

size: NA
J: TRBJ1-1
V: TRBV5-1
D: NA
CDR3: CASSPGSGRQNTEAFF
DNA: TGCGCCAGCAGCCCGGGAAGCGGACGGCAGAACACTGAAGCTTTCTTT

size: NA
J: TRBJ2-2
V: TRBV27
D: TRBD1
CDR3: CASREDRPTGELFF
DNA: TGTGCCAGCAGAGAGGACAGGCCCACCGGGGAGCTGTTTTTT

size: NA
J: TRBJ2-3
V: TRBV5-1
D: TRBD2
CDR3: CASSLGASGSGYTQYF
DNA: TGCGCCAGCAGCTTGGGGGCTAGCGGGAGTGGATATACGCAGTATTTT

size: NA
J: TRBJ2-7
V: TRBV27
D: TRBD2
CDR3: CASSFGGIYEQYF
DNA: TGTGCCAGCAGTTTCGGGGGGATCTACGAGCAGTACTTC